This TCR beta chain appears in the sequencing data of a study of blood T cell repertoires in COVID-19 (dated by TCRdb to between 2020 and 2021). For the wider study: Samples from collaborators originated in the United States, Italy and Spain and spanned both the acute and convalescent phases of COVID-19. The prospective study material was composed of cDNA or gDNA derived from T cells, B-cell-depleted T cells, or PBMCs. The repertoires were made available in a free public database intended to serve as a resource for research on the immune response to SARS-CoV-2. Samples were obtained from the ongoing ImmuneRACE study (first 160 participants) and from over a thousand subjects provided by 6 global collaborators. A de-identified subject ID, COVID-19 status, age in years and sex were almost always included in the sample metadata. The dataset comprised deeply sampled blood TCRbeta repertoires from subjects exposed to, actively infected with, or recovered from COVID-19. Where available, HLA class I and class II types were taken from metadata supplied by the sample provider and were not determined by assay-based typing. What the research found in general, with its limitations: The quantity of clinical and demographic metadata differed by source and by participant and was supplied without curation.

Enrolling through a virtual design, the prospective study's participants ranged in age from roughly 18 to 90 years and lived across roughly 24 United States geographic areas. In the prospective study, participants were assigned to cohorts based on the clinical history participants reported in a screening survey and a study questionnaire. For ImmuneRACE Cohort 3, a participant was defined as recovered based on two consecutive negative NP/OP PCR tests, clearance by a healthcare professional, or resolution of symptoms. Mobile phlebotomists in the prospective study collected whole blood, serum and a nasopharyngeal or oropharyngeal swab from every participant. Participants in the prospective study had the option to provide additional blood draws and questionnaires over a 2-month period. Before DNA extraction, blood samples from the prospective study were shipped at room temperature or frozen. TCRbeta CDR3 regions were amplified from genomic DNA using the immunoSEQ Assay, a bias-controlled multiplex PCR. Concerning the study's data processing: The number of nucleated cells in each sample was estimated from the amplification of reference gene primers within the assay. To quantify the absolute abundance of each unique TCRbeta CDR3 rearrangement, sequence reads were collapsed and filtered. For each sample, productive Simpson clonality was calculated as the square root of Simpson's diversity index across productive rearrangements. Here the immuneACCESS table is served through TCRdb, limited to in-frame sequences with V and J called. Missing clones are a known gap in these copies; in checked studies unresolved V genes cover under half, and the rest lacks a known reason. V, J and clone size reflect that table, while D and trimming were determined from the DNA. Within this sample are approximately 200,000 clones, with roughly 90% of them counted one time only. Approximately 2.1% of the sample is held by the ten biggest clonotypes.

Clipping removes 3 bases from V and 13 bases from J, with 5 as the unmatched junction base count. From the germline V gene, CDR1 is SGHDT and CDR2 is YYEEEE. Taken from cysteine to phenylalanine, the CDR3 has 13 residues. Solely the CDR3 DNA is kept, with 39 bases framed from the first base. This clone was seen a few times. Its cognate antigen has yet to be identified. The sample holds no much larger clone one base away, and base qualities are not on file. Recombination linked TRBV5-6 to TRBJ2-1; TRBD2 lines up with 12 middle nucleotides. The TCR was taken from a woman in her 30s who had recovered from COVID-19. Material for sequencing was PBMCs or T cells enriched from blood (not recorded which). CDR3 reads: CASSSGLAGRQFF. The DNA is as follows: TGTGCCAGCAGCTCCGGACTAGCGGGACGACAGTTCTTC.